Listed below are T cell receptor beta chains from one sample, sequenced in a study of T cell clonotyping in hematopoietic cell transplantation. Produced via immunoSEQ multiplex PCR; TCRdb's table is partial and in-frame only. Of tens of thousands of clones in the sample, around 83% were seen once. The material was peripheral blood mononuclear cells, obtained before stem cell transplant. These receptors were obtained from a woman aged 60-75 years with acute myeloid leukemia. Some clones in this sample may be carry-over from other donors' samples. The CDR3 runs from the conserved cysteine through the conserved F or W. The order of the fields is clone size, CDR3 length, D gene, J gene, V gene, CDR3 DNA, CDR3 protein. A D gene is named only where the DNA matches it firmly. The size field is filled for only some rows; it gives once, few, many or a size class.

clone_size: NA
cdr3_length: 15
d_call: TRBD2
j_call: TRBJ2-3
v_call: TRBV5-1
cdr3_nt: TGCGCCAGCAGCACGAGCGGGGCCTACACAGATACGCAGTATTTT
cdr3_aa: CASSTSGAYTDTQYF

clone_size: NA
cdr3_length: 15
d_call: NA
j_call: TRBJ2-3
v_call: TRBV5-1
cdr3_nt: TGCGCCAGCAGCTTCGAGTCTCTGGTGACAGATACGCAGTATTTT
cdr3_aa: CASSFESLVTDTQYF

clone_size: few
cdr3_length: 12
d_call: NA
j_call: TRBJ2-2
v_call: TRBV7-6
cdr3_nt: TGTGCCAGCAGCTTACCGGCCGGGGAGCTGTTTTTT
cdr3_aa: CASSLPAGELFF

clone_size: NA
cdr3_length: 15
d_call: NA
j_call: TRBJ1-5
v_call: TRBV5-8
cdr3_nt: TGTGCCAGCAGCTTGGGTCCGGGCGTAAATCAGCCCCAGCATTTT
cdr3_aa: CASSLGPGVNQPQHF

clone_size: NA
cdr3_length: 16
d_call: NA
j_call: TRBJ2-5
v_call: TRBV7-2
cdr3_nt: TGTGCCAGCAGCTATCGACAGAGAATGTCCGAAGAGACCCAGTACTTC
cdr3_aa: CASSYRQRMSEETQYF

clone_size: NA
cdr3_length: 15
d_call: NA
j_call: TRBJ2-3
v_call: TRBV2
cdr3_nt: TGTGCCAGCACCGCACGGGTTCTGAGCACAGATACGCAGTATTTT
cdr3_aa: CASTARVLSTDTQYF

clone_size: few
cdr3_length: 14
d_call: TRBD2
j_call: TRBJ2-2
v_call: TRBV7-6
cdr3_nt: TGTGCCAGCAGCTTCGGCGGGAGCACCGGGGAGCTGTTTTTT
cdr3_aa: CASSFGGSTGELFF

clone_size: NA
cdr3_length: 13
d_call: NA
j_call: TRBJ1-6
v_call: TRBV7-2
cdr3_nt: TGTGCCAGCAGCTTAGGCCCGGAGGGGTCCCTCCACTTT
cdr3_aa: CASSLGPEGSLHF

clone_size: NA
cdr3_length: 16
d_call: NA
j_call: TRBJ1-1
v_call: TRBV6-6
cdr3_nt: TGTGCCAGCAGTCCCGAAGTCCCGGGACCTAACACTGAAGCTTTCTTT
cdr3_aa: CASSPEVPGPNTEAFF

clone_size: NA
cdr3_length: 13
d_call: NA
j_call: TRBJ2-7
v_call: TRBV5-6
cdr3_nt: TGTGCCAGCAGCCCCGGACCGACCTACGAGCAGTACTTC
cdr3_aa: CASSPGPTYEQYF

clone_size: once
cdr3_length: 17
d_call: TRBD1
j_call: TRBJ1-3
v_call: TRBV7-2
cdr3_nt: TGTGCCAGCAGCTTAGAAGGGAAGGGGGCGCGGAGAAACACCATATATTTT
cdr3_aa: CASSLEGKGARRNTIYF

clone_size: NA
cdr3_length: 15
d_call: NA
j_call: TRBJ2-1
v_call: TRBV29-1
cdr3_nt: TGCAGCGCTGGGGAGGGGGGACGGGTCTACAATGAGCAGTTCTTC
cdr3_aa: CSAGEGGRVYNEQFF

clone_size: NA
cdr3_length: 14
d_call: NA
j_call: TRBJ2-3
v_call: TRBV25-1
cdr3_nt: TGTGCCAGCAGTGAGTACTCGCTCAGCGATACGCAGTATTTT
cdr3_aa: CASSEYSLSDTQYF

clone_size: NA
cdr3_length: 15
d_call: NA
j_call: TRBJ2-7
v_call: TRBV4-3
cdr3_nt: TGCGCCAGCAGCCAAGATAGGGGCGGTGCATACGAGCAGTACTTC
cdr3_aa: CASSQDRGGAYEQYF

clone_size: NA
cdr3_length: 15
d_call: TRBD2
j_call: TRBJ2-7
v_call: TRBV13
cdr3_nt: TGTGCCAGCAGCTTTTTCGGGACTAGTGAAGGCGAGCAGTACTTC
cdr3_aa: CASSFFGTSEGEQYF

clone_size: NA
cdr3_length: 15
d_call: TRBD1
j_call: TRBJ1-6
v_call: TRBV19
cdr3_nt: TGTGCCAGTAGTAACCGGGACAGGGAGAATTCACCCCTCCACTTT
cdr3_aa: CASSNRDRENSPLHF

clone_size: once
cdr3_length: 16
d_call: TRBD2
j_call: TRBJ2-7
v_call: TRBV6-6
cdr3_nt: TGTGCCAGCAGTATATTAGCGGGAGGAATAGGCTACGAGCAGTACTTC
cdr3_aa: CASSILAGGIGYEQYF

clone_size: NA
cdr3_length: 16
d_call: TRBD1
j_call: TRBJ2-7
v_call: TRBV7-2
cdr3_nt: TGTGCCAGCAGCTTAGCTTATCGACAGGGGGCGAACGAGCAGTACTTC
cdr3_aa: CASSLAYRQGANEQYF

clone_size: NA
cdr3_length: 15
d_call: TRBD1
j_call: TRBJ1-2
v_call: TRBV5-6
cdr3_nt: TGTGCCAGCAGCCGTACAGGGACAGCTAACTATGGCTACACCTTC
cdr3_aa: CASSRTGTANYGYTF

clone_size: NA
cdr3_length: 15
d_call: NA
j_call: TRBJ2-5
v_call: TRBV7-2
cdr3_nt: TGTGCCAGCAGCTTAGCGGGCAGGATCCAAGAGACCCAGTACTTC
cdr3_aa: CASSLAGRIQETQYF

clone_size: NA
cdr3_length: 14
d_call: NA
j_call: TRBJ2-5
v_call: TRBV5-1
cdr3_nt: TGCGCCAGCAGCCCAACAGGGAACCAAGAGACCCAGTACTTC
cdr3_aa: CASSPTGNQETQYF

clone_size: NA
cdr3_length: 13
d_call: TRBD1
j_call: TRBJ1-5
v_call: TRBV2
cdr3_nt: TGTGCCAGCAGACAGGGGAGAAATCAGCCCCAGCATTTT
cdr3_aa: CASRQGRNQPQHF

clone_size: NA
cdr3_length: 14
d_call: NA
j_call: TRBJ2-2
v_call: TRBV6-5
cdr3_nt: TGTGCCAGCAGTTACTCGGTCATATCCGGGGAGCTGTTTTTT
cdr3_aa: CASSYSVISGELFF

clone_size: NA
cdr3_length: 15
d_call: TRBD2
j_call: TRBJ2-1
v_call: TRBV4-3
cdr3_nt: TGCGCCAGCAGCCAGGGACTAGCGGGAGTCTCTGAGCAGTTCTTC
cdr3_aa: CASSQGLAGVSEQFF

clone_size: NA
cdr3_length: 13
d_call: NA
j_call: TRBJ1-5
v_call: TRBV6-6
cdr3_nt: TGTGCCAGCAGTTTAGGCGCGGGTCAGCCCCAGCATTTT
cdr3_aa: CASSLGAGQPQHF

clone_size: NA
cdr3_length: 15
d_call: TRBD1
j_call: TRBJ2-3
v_call: TRBV6-1
cdr3_nt: TGTGCCAGCAGTGTCGGGACAGGTCGCACAGATACGCAGTATTTT
cdr3_aa: CASSVGTGRTDTQYF

clone_size: NA
cdr3_length: 14
d_call: TRBD2
j_call: TRBJ2-7
v_call: TRBV28
cdr3_nt: TGTGCCACTACGGAAGAGCGGGAGCCCTACGAGCAGTACTTC
cdr3_aa: CATTEEREPYEQYF

clone_size: few
cdr3_length: 15
d_call: NA
j_call: TRBJ1-1
v_call: TRBV4-1
cdr3_nt: TGCGCCAGCAGCCAAGACTGGTCCGTGAACACTGAAGCTTTCTTT
cdr3_aa: CASSQDWSVNTEAFF

clone_size: NA
cdr3_length: 14
d_call: NA
j_call: TRBJ1-5
v_call: TRBV6-5
cdr3_nt: TGTGCCAGCAGTCGGACCGAAAGCAATCAGCCCCAGCATTTT
cdr3_aa: CASSRTESNQPQHF

clone_size: NA
cdr3_length: 15
d_call: TRBD1
j_call: TRBJ2-7
v_call: TRBV6-6
cdr3_nt: TGTGCCAGCAGGCGATCGACAGGGGTAGACTACGAGCAGTACTTC
cdr3_aa: CASRRSTGVDYEQYF

clone_size: NA
cdr3_length: 14
d_call: TRBD1
j_call: TRBJ1-1
v_call: TRBV5-1
cdr3_nt: TGCGCCAGCACCCTGACAGGGTGGGACACTGAAGCTTTCTTT
cdr3_aa: CASTLTGWDTEAFF

clone_size: NA
cdr3_length: 15
d_call: NA
j_call: TRBJ2-7
v_call: TRBV11-1
cdr3_nt: TGTGCCAGCACCCCGGGGGACAGATCCTCCTACGAGCAGTACTTC
cdr3_aa: CASTPGDRSSYEQYF

clone_size: once
cdr3_length: 14
d_call: TRBD1
j_call: TRBJ2-5
v_call: TRBV7-9
cdr3_nt: TGTGCCAGCAGCTTAAGCACAGGGGAAGAGACCCAGTACTTC
cdr3_aa: CASSLSTGEETQYF

clone_size: NA
cdr3_length: 14
d_call: TRBD1
j_call: TRBJ2-1
v_call: TRBV28
cdr3_nt: TGTGCCAGCGGGTCAACAGGGGCGCGGGTTGAGCAGTTCTTC
cdr3_aa: CASGSTGARVEQFF

clone_size: NA
cdr3_length: 15
d_call: TRBD1
j_call: TRBJ1-2
v_call: TRBV25-1
cdr3_nt: TGTGCCAGCATGGGAGGGGGGACAGGGAATGGTGGCTACACCTTC
cdr3_aa: CASMGGGTGNGGYTF

clone_size: NA
cdr3_length: 15
d_call: NA
j_call: TRBJ2-7
v_call: TRBV15
cdr3_nt: TGTGCCACCAGCAGAGTTGGAGGACCAACCTACGAGCAGTACTTC
cdr3_aa: CATSRVGGPTYEQYF

clone_size: NA
cdr3_length: 18
d_call: NA
j_call: TRBJ1-5
v_call: TRBV7-2
cdr3_nt: TGTGCCAGCAGCTTAGCCGGGACGGAAAGTTATAGCAATCAGCCCCAGCATTTT
cdr3_aa: CASSLAGTESYSNQPQHF

clone_size: NA
cdr3_length: 16
d_call: NA
j_call: TRBJ2-1
v_call: TRBV25-1
cdr3_nt: TGTGCCAGCAGTGAATTGGGGACTGCTTCCTACAATGAGCAGTTCTTC
cdr3_aa: CASSELGTASYNEQFF

clone_size: NA
cdr3_length: 12
d_call: NA
j_call: TRBJ1-5
v_call: TRBV6-5
cdr3_nt: TGTGCCAGCAGACAAGGGGACCAGCCCCAGCATTTT
cdr3_aa: CASRQGDQPQHF

clone_size: NA
cdr3_length: 15
d_call: TRBD1
j_call: TRBJ1-5
v_call: TRBV9
cdr3_nt: TGTGCCAGCAGCGTAGGCGACAGGGGGCAACAGCCCCAGCATTTT
cdr3_aa: CASSVGDRGQQPQHF